This T cell receptor (beta chain) was captured by sequencing in a study of blood T cell repertoires in COVID-19 (dated by TCRdb to 2018 to 2020). General notes on the study: Samples covering the acute and convalescent phases of COVID-19 were provided by collaborators in the United States, Italy and Spain. The prospective study material was composed of cDNA or gDNA derived from T cells, B-cell-depleted T cells, or PBMCs. Deeply sampled blood TCRbeta repertoires from subjects exposed to, actively infected with, or recovered from COVID-19 were included in the dataset. The repertoires were released in a freely available public database meant as a resource for research on the immune response to SARS-CoV-2. The samples were drawn from the first 160 participants of the ongoing ImmuneRACE study and from over 950 subjects provided by 6 global collaborators. Sample metadata almost always included a de-identified subject ID, COVID-19 status, age in years and sex. HLA class I and class II types, where available, came from metadata supplied by the sample provider rather than from assay-based typing. What the work shows at the level of the full study, not this receptor alone: Clinical and demographic metadata were provided uncurated, with the amount varying by source and participant.

TCRbeta CDR3 regions were amplified from genomic DNA using the immunoSEQ Assay, a bias-controlled multiplex PCR. Per the source publication's procedure: The number of nucleated cells in each sample was estimated from the amplification of reference gene primers within the assay. Sequence reads were collapsed and filtered to measure the absolute abundance of every unique TCRbeta CDR3 rearrangement. Productive Simpson clonality was computed per sample as the square root of Simpson's diversity index over productive rearrangements. TCRdb carries this immuneACCESS record with in-frame sequences only. Its versions omit some clonotypes, under half of them owing to an unresolved V gene in the studies checked, with the rest unexplained. The DNA was the basis for D and trimming; V, J and clone size are from that table. Recorded for this sample are some 83,000 clones; about 86% of them occurred a single time. The top ten constitute around a sixth of the sample.

On this clone: No cognate antigen has been identified for it. No base quality information exists; no much larger clone differs at one position.

V loses 3 bases, J loses 7 bases, and the germline ends lie 22 bases apart. The germline V gene (reference sequence) specifies LNHDA as CDR1 and SQIVND as CDR2. The CDR3 contains 17 residues, cysteine and phenylalanine counted. The CDR3 DNA has 51 bases and is translated from base 1. Whole blood was collected in K2EDTA tubes by collaborating institutions according to the institutions' own protocols. For TCRbeta analysis, collaborator samples were shipped as frozen whole blood, as isolated PBMCs, or as DNA extracted from either sample type. The sequence derives from a man older than 75 in a cohort sampled during active COVID-19. Sequenced input: peripheral blood. The V gene is TRBV19 and the J gene is TRBJ1-5; a weak D assignment points to TRBD1 (6 bases agree). The CDR3 loop reads CASSIMAGARPGQPQHF. The bases are TGTGCCAGTAGTATTATGGCAGGGGCCAGGCCCGGGCAGCCCCAGCATTTT. With all but the CDR3 taken from the reference TRBV19 and TRBJ1-5 genes, the full variable domain is: DGGITQSPKYLFRKEGQNVTLSCEQNLNHDAMYWYRQDPGQGLRLIYYSQIVNDFQKGDIAEGYSVSREKKESFPLTVTSAQKNPTAFYLCASSIMAGARPGQPQHFGDGTRLSIL.